This T cell receptor (beta chain) was recorded in a study of cytomegalovirus exposure and HLA in healthy donors. Study results and limitations: Many donors carried some public TCRs, although rarity characterized most TCR sequences.

Comment on this clone: As yet, its antigen is unknown.

Method: immunoSEQ multiplex PCR; TCRdb's copy keeps in-frame clones and lacks some. The sample yields approximately 82,000 clones, 85% to 95% seen once. V shed 1 base, J shed 2 bases, and the junction held 6 bases outside the gene matches. The CDR3 sequence is 16 residues long. Per germline, CDR1 SEHNR and CDR2 FQNEAQ (reference sequence). V and J are TRBV7-9 and TRBJ2-3; 7 nucleotides match TRBD2. The sequenced sample consisted of PBMCs. This clonotype originated in a woman aged 18-29 years in good health and CMV-seronegative. As DNA, the CDR3 is TGTGCCAGCAGCTTAGGGAGCGGGACCTACACAGATACGCAGTATTTT. Its translation: CASSLGSGTYTDTQYF.